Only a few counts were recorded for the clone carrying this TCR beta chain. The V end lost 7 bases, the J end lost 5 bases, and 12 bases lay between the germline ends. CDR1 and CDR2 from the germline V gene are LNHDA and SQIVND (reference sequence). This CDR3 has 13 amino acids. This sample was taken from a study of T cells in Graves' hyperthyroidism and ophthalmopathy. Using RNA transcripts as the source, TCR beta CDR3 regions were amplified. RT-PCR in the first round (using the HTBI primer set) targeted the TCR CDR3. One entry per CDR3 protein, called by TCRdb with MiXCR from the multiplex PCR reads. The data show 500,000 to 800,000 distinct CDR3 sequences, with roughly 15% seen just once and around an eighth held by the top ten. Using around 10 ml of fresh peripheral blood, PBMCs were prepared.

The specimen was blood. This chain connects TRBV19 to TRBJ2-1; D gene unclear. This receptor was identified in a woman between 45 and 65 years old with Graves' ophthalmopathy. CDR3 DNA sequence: TGTGCCAGTACCCAAGACTTGCACAATGAGCAGTTCTTC. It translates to CASTQDLHNEQFF.